Shown below are 29 T cell receptor beta chains from a single sample sequenced in a study of blood T cell repertoires in COVID-19 (dated by TCRdb to about 2020). The library came from the immunoSEQ multiplex PCR assay. This immuneACCESS table, as held by TCRdb, lists in-frame sequences with V and J called but not all clones. Of the missing ones, under half trace to an unresolved V gene in checked studies; the others have no known cause. This sample comprises 150,000 to 200,000 clones, 75% to 85% of them detected only once. The ten top clones hold roughly 9.6% of the sample. The sequenced sample was peripheral blood. These receptors all come from a woman in her 40s with COVID-19, enrolled during active disease.

The chain combines TRBV3-1 (or the pseudogene TRBV3-2) with TRBJ2-2; unclear D gene. With 0 bases removed from V and 8 bases from J, the gap between germline ends came to 4 bases. CDR1 is LGHDT and CDR2 is YNNKEL in the germline V gene (reference sequence). This CDR3 is built from 12 residues. The CDR3 protein is CASSQDRGELFF. DNA of the CDR3: TGTGCCAGCAGCCAAGACAGAGGGGAGCTGTTTTTT.

The chain joins TRBV10-2 to TRBJ2-1; 10 bases align to TRBD2. CDR1 is WSHSY and CDR2 is SAAADI in the germline V gene. This CDR3 is 16 amino acids long. The junction had 5 bases not matched to a gene; V was cut back by 0 bases and J by 6 bases. This CDR3 is CASSESGASGGNEQFF. The CDR3 region has the DNA TGCGCCAGCAGTGAGTCTGGGGCTAGCGGGGGCAATGAGCAGTTCTTC.

V usage is TRBV30 and J usage is TRBJ1-6, with D perhaps TRBD1 (5 bases). Germline V gives CDR1 GTSNPN, CDR2 SVGIG (reference sequence). The length of the CDR3 is 15 residues. The ends were cut back, 3 bases at V and 7 bases at J, with 16 bases in the middle. CDR3 region: CAWRGGWPRNSPLHF. CDR3 DNA: TGTGCCTGGAGGGGGGGGTGGCCAAGGAATTCACCCCTCCACTTT.

This clone was counted between two and nine times. This chain uses TRBV4-2 with TRBJ1-1; D unclear. Germline CDR1 and CDR2: LGHNA and YNFKEQ. The CDR3 extends over 13 amino acids. V shed 6 bases and J shed 1 base, with 9 bases lying between them. CDR3 sequence (DNA): TGTGCCAGCAGGCCGGAGGGGAACACTGAAGCTTTCTTT. Translated: CASRPEGNTEAFF.

The V and J genes are TRBV12-3 or TRBV12-4 and TRBJ1-5; 8 bases agree with TRBD1. This CDR3 comprises 13 residues. Trimming cost V 6 bases and J 7 bases; bases outside gene matches: 5. CDR3 nucleotide sequence: TGTGCCAGCAGACAGACAGGGGAACAGCCCCAGCATTTT. Encoded protein: CASRQTGEQPQHF.

J is TRBJ1-4 and V is TRBV28; maybe TRBD1 (5 bases). The CDR3 length is 13 residues. Trimming took 6 bases from V and 10 from J, leaving 15 bases between them. Germline-derived CDR1 and CDR2 are MDHEN and SYDVKM. The CDR3: CASSLSGVGKLFF. Written as DNA, the CDR3 is TGTGCCAGCAGCCTTTCGGGGGTCGGAAAACTGTTTTTT.

A few counts support this clone. The chain has TRBV10-1 and TRBJ2-2; possible D gene TRBD1, 7 bases. The ends were cut back, 7 bases at V and 6 bases at J, with 12 bases in the middle. The CDR3 totals 13 residues. Germline values: CDR1 WNHNN, CDR2 SYGVQD (reference sequence). In nucleotides, the CDR3 is TGCGCCAGCACCCCAGGGGGGCCCGGGGAGCTGTTTTTT. Amino acids: CASTPGGPGELFF.

This clone was seen only once. The chain couples TRBV10-2 to TRBJ2-7; 7 nucleotides match TRBD1. In germline, CDR1 is WSHSY, CDR2 SAAADI. There are 15 residues in the CDR3. J gave up 4 bases and V 6 bases, and 12 bases lay outside the gene matches. CDR3 in DNA: TGCGCCAGCAGCTTGACTCCGGGACAGACATACGAGCAGTACTTC. Residues: CASSLTPGQTYEQYF.

The rearrangement links TRBV5-4 to TRBJ1-1; D remains ambiguous. The CDR3 is 14 residues long. Trimming removed 0 bases at V and 6 bases at J, with 12 bases between. Per germline, CDR1 SGHNT and CDR2 YYREEE (reference sequence). Written as DNA, the CDR3 is TGTGCCAGCAGCTTGGCCGTTACAGCTTCTGAAGCTTTCTTT. Translating it yields CASSLAVTASEAFF. The full variable domain, its missing parts supplied by reference TRBV5-4 and TRBJ1-1, is ETGVTQSPTHLIKTRGQQVTLRCSSQSGHNTVSWYQQALGQGPQFIFQYYREEENGRGNFPPRFSGLQFPNYSSELNVNALELDDSALYLCASSLAVTASEAFFGQGTRLTVV.

The V call is TRBV4-1, the J call TRBJ2-1; D is ambiguous. This CDR3 is built from 13 residues. Germline V lookup: CDR1 MGHRA, CDR2 YSYEKL. V lost 0 bases to trimming and J lost 8 bases, with 8 bases between them. The CDR3 region is CASSQDTEYEQFF. In nucleotides, the CDR3 is TGCGCCAGCAGCCAAGATACAGAGTATGAGCAGTTCTTC.

This chain joins TRBV11-2 and TRBJ2-3; possible D gene TRBD1, 8 bases. Germline-derived CDR1 and CDR2 are SGHAT and FQNNGV. Trimming left V 2 bases short and J 6 bases short, with 18 bases between. The length of the CDR3 is 16 residues. Here the CDR3 reads CASSLRGGRGRDTQYF. Written as DNA, the CDR3 is TGTGCCAGCAGCTTAAGGGGGGGCAGGGGGCGCGATACGCAGTATTTT.

This chain connects TRBV28 to TRBJ1-2; 8 bases agree with TRBD1. This CDR3 has 13 residues. V lost 5 bases and J lost 8; bases outside the gene matches: 7. The germline V gene has CDR1 MDHEN and CDR2 SYDVKM. The CDR3 loop reads CASSTRTGRGYTF. CDR3 DNA sequence: TGTGCCAGCAGTACCAGGACAGGGCGAGGCTACACCTTC.

The CDR3 sequence: CASSLDGRVYNEQFF. The CDR3 DNA reads as TGTGCCAGCAGCTTGGACGGGAGAGTGTACAATGAGCAGTTCTTC. The J gene is TRBJ2-1, the V gene TRBV7-2; possibly TRBD2 for D (6 bases). The germline V gene encodes CDR1 SGHTA and CDR2 FQGNSA. The V end was cut by 3 bases, the J end by 4 bases, with 13 bases between. This CDR3 comprises 15 residues.

This chain uses TRBV2 with TRBJ2-1, with 8 bases identical to TRBD1. CDR3 length: 16 residues. Per the germline V gene, CDR1 is SNHLY and CDR2 is FYNNEI. J was trimmed by 4 bases and V by 6 bases; bases with no gene match: 11. The CDR3 DNA reads TGTGCCAGCAGCGGCCCAGGACAGGGAAGGTACAATGAGCAGTTCTTC. Residues: CASSGPGQGRYNEQFF. Full variable domain (rest looked up from reference TRBV2 and TRBJ2-1): EPEVTQTPSHQVTQMGQEVILRCVPISNHLYFYWYRQILGQKVEFLVSFYNNEISEKSEIFDDQFSVERPDGSNFTLKIRSTKLEDSAMYFCASSGPGQGRYNEQFFGPGTRLTVL.

The chain recombines TRBV5-6 with TRBJ1-6; the D is unclear. Germline lookup yields CDR1 SGHDT and CDR2 YYEEEE. V lost 0 bases, J lost 9 bases, and 10 bases lay in between. The CDR3 length is 14 residues. For the CDR3, the DNA is TGTGCCAGCAGCTTGGTTGGGAGAGGTTCACCCCTCCACTTT. Its translation is CASSLVGRGSPLHF.

The table lists this clone with a count of one. The chain joins TRBV5-1 to TRBJ1-2; D gene unclear. Germline values: CDR1 SGHRS, CDR2 YFSETQ. V was pared by 0 bases and J by 7 bases, with 10 bases between. The CDR3 runs to 13 residues. The CDR3 protein is CASSLGASGGYTF. The CDR3 DNA sequence: TGCGCCAGCAGCTTGGGGGCGTCTGGTGGCTACACCTTC.

The chain combines TRBV28 with TRBJ1-4; unclear D gene. Per the germline V gene, CDR1 is MDHEN and CDR2 is SYDVKM. The length of the CDR3 is 12 residues. Trimming pared 5 bases from V and 6 bases from J, leaving 7 bases between. This CDR3 is CASSLRYEKLFF. Here the CDR3 DNA reads TGTGCCAGCAGTCTCAGATATGAAAAACTGTTTTTT.

CDR3 amino acids: CASSFGTGALYGYTF. In nucleotides, the CDR3 is TGTGCCAGCAGCTTCGGGACAGGGGCCCTCTATGGCTACACCTTC. J is TRBJ1-2 and V is TRBV5-6; 10 positions agree with TRBD1. This CDR3 is built from 15 residues. The germline gives CDR1 SGHDT, CDR2 YYEEEE. V gave up 2 bases and J gave up 4 bases; unmatched junction bases: 5.

The V and J genes are TRBV10-3 and TRBJ2-3, with a possible D match to TRBD2 (6 bases). CDR1 is ENHRY, CDR2 SYGVKD, per germline. This CDR3 has 16 residues. Trimming took off 0 bases at V and 2 bases at J, with 12 bases between the two ends. CDR3 protein: CAISESGTEATDTQYF. The CDR3 nucleotides read TGTGCCATCAGTGAGTCCGGGACTGAGGCCACAGATACGCAGTATTTT.

The gene calls are TRBV11-2 and TRBJ2-2; possibly TRBD2 for D (5 bases). Trimming took off 5 bases at V and 3 bases at J, with 13 bases between the two ends. The CDR3 length is 15 residues. Looked up from germline, CDR1 is SGHAT and CDR2 is FQNNGV. The CDR3 DNA is TGTGCCAGCAGCCCCCTGGGAGCCCACACCGGGGAGCTGTTTTTT. It encodes CASSPLGAHTGELFF.

The chain is built from TRBV7-9 and TRBJ1-3; D is uncertain. The length of the CDR3 is 15 residues. The germline V gene encodes CDR1 SEHNR and CDR2 FQNEAQ (reference sequence). Trimming cost V 4 bases and J 4 bases, with 14 bases left between them. CDR3 region: CASSSTREVGNTIYF. The CDR3 nucleotides are TGTGCCAGCAGCTCCACCCGGGAAGTCGGAAACACCATATATTTT.

The rearrangement joins TRBV18 to TRBJ2-3; 7 bases match TRBD1. CDR3 length: 14 residues. Germline V lookup: CDR1 KGHSH, CDR2 LQKENI. With V trimmed by 1 base and J by 5 bases, 3 bases remained unmatched. This chain's CDR3 is CASSPQGARDTQYF. The DNA of the CDR3 is TGTGCCAGCTCACCACAGGGGGCCCGAGATACGCAGTATTTT.

The genes are TRBV19 and TRBJ2-7; D gene unclear. CDR1 is LNHDA and CDR2 is SQIVND in the germline V gene (reference sequence). V lost 8 bases, J lost 4 bases, and 12 bases lay in between. The CDR3 sequence is 12 residues long. The CDR3 coding sequence is TGTGCCAGTGGCCCTCCCAATTACGAGCAGTACTTC. Its translation: CASGPPNYEQYF.

V and J are TRBV27 and TRBJ2-7; 12 nucleotides line up with TRBD2. The CDR3 covers 18 residues. The ends lost 5 bases at V and 1 base at J; junction bases unmatched: 12. CDR1 and CDR2 from the germline V gene are MNHEY and SMNVEV (reference sequence). As DNA, the CDR3 is TGTGCCAGCAGTCTACACGGTACCGGGACTAGCGGGTCCTACGAGCAGTACTTC. Its protein is CASSLHGTGTSGSYEQYF.

The gene calls are TRBV7-9 and TRBJ2-7; D ambiguous. Germline assignment: CDR1 SEHNR and CDR2 FQNEAQ (reference sequence). The CDR3 runs 14 residues. V gave up 2 bases and J gave up 1 base, with 9 bases separating them. Here the CDR3 reads CASSLRDSSYEQYF. CDR3 sequence (DNA): TGTGCCAGCAGCTTACGAGACTCGTCCTACGAGCAGTACTTC.

With respect to this clone: A read error may produce the germline difference seen at one junction end. The rearrangement joins TRBV7-7 to TRBJ2-1; 8 nucleotides agree with TRBD1. Germline CDR1 reads SSHAT; CDR2 reads FNYEAQ (reference sequence). The CDR3 runs 15 residues. CDR3 region: CASSTTGGSYNEQFF. CDR3 nucleotide sequence: TGTGCTAGCAGCACTACAGGGGGCTCCTACAATGAGCAGTTCTTC.

The V and J genes are TRBV11-1 and TRBJ2-7; 9 bases are shared with TRBD1. The germline gives CDR1 SGHAT, CDR2 FQDESV (reference sequence). V was clipped by 4 bases and J by 2 bases; unmatched bases: 6. The CDR3 runs to 15 residues. The CDR3 sequence is CASSSDRGGTYEQYF. The CDR3 DNA reads as TGTGCCAGCAGCTCGGACAGGGGAGGGACCTACGAGCAGTACTTC.

As concerns this clone: At one end the junction does not follow the germline gene, possibly because of a read error. V is TRBV6-5 and J is TRBJ1-5; D remains unclear. CDR3 length: 15 residues. The germline CDR1 and CDR2 sequences are MNHEY and SVGAGI. The CDR3, as DNA: TGTGCCAGTAGTTCGCTAGATAGGAAGTATCAGCCCCAGCATTTT. As protein: CASSSLDRKYQPQHF.

The chain recombines TRBV5-1 with TRBJ2-5, with 12 bases matching TRBD2. The ends lost 4 bases at V and 7 bases at J; junction bases unmatched: 8. The CDR3 is made up of 15 amino acids. Germline V lookup: CDR1 SGHRS, CDR2 YFSETQ. The CDR3: CASSRGTSGPGTQYF. The CDR3 DNA reads as TGCGCCAGCAGCCGTGGGACTAGCGGGCCGGGGACCCAGTACTTC.